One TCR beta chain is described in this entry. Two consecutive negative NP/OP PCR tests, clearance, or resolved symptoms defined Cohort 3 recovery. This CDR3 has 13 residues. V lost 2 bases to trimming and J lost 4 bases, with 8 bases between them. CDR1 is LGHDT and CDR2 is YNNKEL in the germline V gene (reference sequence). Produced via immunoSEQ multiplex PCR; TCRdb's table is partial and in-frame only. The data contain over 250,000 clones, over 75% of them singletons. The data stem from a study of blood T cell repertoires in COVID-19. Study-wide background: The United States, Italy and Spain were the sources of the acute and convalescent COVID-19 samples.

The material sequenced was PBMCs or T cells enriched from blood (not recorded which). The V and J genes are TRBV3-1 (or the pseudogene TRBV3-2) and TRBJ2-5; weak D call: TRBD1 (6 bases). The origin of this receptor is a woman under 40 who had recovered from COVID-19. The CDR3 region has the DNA TGTGCCAGCAGCCAATACAGGGTAGAGACCCAGTACTTC. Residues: CASSQYRVETQYF.